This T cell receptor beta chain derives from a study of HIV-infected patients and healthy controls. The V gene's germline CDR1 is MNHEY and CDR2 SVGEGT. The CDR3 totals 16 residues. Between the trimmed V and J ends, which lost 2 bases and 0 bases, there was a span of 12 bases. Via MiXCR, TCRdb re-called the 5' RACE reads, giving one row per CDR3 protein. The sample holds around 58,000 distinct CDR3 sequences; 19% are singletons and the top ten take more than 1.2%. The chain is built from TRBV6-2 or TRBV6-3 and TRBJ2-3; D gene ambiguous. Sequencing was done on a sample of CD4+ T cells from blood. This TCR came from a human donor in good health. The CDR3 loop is CASSYGWQPSTDTQYF. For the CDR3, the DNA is TGTGCCAGCAGTTACGGCTGGCAGCCCAGCACAGATACGCAGTATTTT.